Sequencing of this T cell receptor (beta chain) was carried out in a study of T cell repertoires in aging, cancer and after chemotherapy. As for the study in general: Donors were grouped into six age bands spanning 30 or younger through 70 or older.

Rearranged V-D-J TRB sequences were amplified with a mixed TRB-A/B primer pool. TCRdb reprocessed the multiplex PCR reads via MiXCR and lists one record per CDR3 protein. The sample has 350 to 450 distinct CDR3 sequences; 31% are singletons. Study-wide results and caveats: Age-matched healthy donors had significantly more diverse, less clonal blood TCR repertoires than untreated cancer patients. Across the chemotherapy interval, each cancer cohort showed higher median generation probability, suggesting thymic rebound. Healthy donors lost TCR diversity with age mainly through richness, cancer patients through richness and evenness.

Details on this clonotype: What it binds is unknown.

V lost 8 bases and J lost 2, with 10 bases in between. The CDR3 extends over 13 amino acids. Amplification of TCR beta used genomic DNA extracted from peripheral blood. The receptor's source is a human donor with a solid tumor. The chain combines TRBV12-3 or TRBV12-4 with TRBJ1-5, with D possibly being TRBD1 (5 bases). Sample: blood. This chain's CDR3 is CASLRGGNQPQHF. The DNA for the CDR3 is TGTGCCAGCCTGCGGGGGGGCAATCAGCCCCAGCATTTT.